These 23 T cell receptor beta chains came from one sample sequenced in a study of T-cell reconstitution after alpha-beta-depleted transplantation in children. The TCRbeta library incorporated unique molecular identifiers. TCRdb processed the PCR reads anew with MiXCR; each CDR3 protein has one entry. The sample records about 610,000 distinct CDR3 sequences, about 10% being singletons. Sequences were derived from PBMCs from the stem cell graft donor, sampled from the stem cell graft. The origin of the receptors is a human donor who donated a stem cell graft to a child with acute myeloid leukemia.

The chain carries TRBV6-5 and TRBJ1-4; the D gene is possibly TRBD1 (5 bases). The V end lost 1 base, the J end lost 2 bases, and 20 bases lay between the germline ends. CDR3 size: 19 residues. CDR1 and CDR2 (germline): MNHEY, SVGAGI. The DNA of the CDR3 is TGTGCCAGCAGTTACTTGGAAAGGGTAGGGGCTGGGACTAATGAAAAACTGTTTTTT. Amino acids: CASSYLERVGAGTNEKLFF.

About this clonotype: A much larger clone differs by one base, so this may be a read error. The CDR3 loop reads CASSSGTSVTGELFF. The CDR3 DNA is TGTGCCAGCAGTTCTGGGACTAGCGTCACCGGGGAGCTGTTTTTT. The rearrangement links TRBV27 to TRBJ2-2, with 10 positions matching TRBD2. The CDR3 has 15 amino acids. J was trimmed by 4 bases and V by 4 bases; bases with no gene match: 3. Germline CDR1 MNHEY, CDR2 SMNVEV (reference sequence).

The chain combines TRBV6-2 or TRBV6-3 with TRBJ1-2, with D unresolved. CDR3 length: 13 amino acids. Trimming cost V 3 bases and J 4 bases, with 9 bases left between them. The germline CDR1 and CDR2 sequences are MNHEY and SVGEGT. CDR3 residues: CASSYGSTYGYTF. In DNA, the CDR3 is TGTGCCAGCAGTTATGGATCGACCTATGGCTACACCTTC.

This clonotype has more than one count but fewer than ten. The CDR3 reads CASSPTTVSNSGANVLTF. DNA of the CDR3: TGTGCCAGCTCACCGACGACAGTTTCAAACTCTGGGGCCAACGTCCTGACTTTC. V gene TRBV18 combines with J gene TRBJ2-6; a weak D match, TRBD1 (5 bases). V lost 3 bases and J 0 bases, leaving 15 bases between the germline ends. Germline lookup yields CDR1 KGHSH and CDR2 LQKENI. The CDR3 contains 18 residues.

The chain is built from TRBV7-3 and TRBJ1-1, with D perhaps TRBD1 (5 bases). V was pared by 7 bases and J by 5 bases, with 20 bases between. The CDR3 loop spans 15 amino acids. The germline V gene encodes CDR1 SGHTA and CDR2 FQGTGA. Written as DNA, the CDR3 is TGTGCCAGCACAACCGGGACGGGGACGAGGACTGAAGCTTTCTTT. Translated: CASTTGTGTRTEAFF.

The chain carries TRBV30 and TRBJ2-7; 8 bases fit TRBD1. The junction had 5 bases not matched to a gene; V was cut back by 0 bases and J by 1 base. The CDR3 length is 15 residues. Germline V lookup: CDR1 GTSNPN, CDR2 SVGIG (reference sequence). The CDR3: CAWSVRDRRSYEQYF. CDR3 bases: TGTGCCTGGAGTGTAAGGGACAGGCGATCCTACGAGCAGTACTTC.

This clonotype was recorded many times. The DNA for the CDR3 is TGTGCCAGCAGCCCCACCCTTTCAAGGAGCGAGCAGTACTTC. This codes for CASSPTLSRSEQYF. The genes are TRBV6-2 or TRBV6-3 and TRBJ2-7; unclear D gene. Trimming pared 6 bases from V and 6 bases from J, leaving 18 bases between. Germline V CDR1 and CDR2: MNHEY, SVGEGT. This CDR3 has 14 amino acids.

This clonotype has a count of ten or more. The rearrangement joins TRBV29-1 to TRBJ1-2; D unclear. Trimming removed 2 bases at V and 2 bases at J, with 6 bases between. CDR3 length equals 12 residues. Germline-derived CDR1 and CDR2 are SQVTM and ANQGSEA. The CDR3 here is CSVERNNYGYTF. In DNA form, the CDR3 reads TGCAGCGTTGAAAGGAACAACTATGGCTACACCTTC.

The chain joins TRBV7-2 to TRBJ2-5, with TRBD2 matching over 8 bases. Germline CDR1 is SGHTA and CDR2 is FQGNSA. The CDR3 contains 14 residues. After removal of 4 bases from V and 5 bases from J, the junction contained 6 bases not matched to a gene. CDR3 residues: CASSSQRERETQYF. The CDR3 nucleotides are TGTGCCAGCAGCTCTCAGCGGGAGCGGGAGACCCAGTACTTC. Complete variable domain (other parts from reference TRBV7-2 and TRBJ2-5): GAGVSQSPSNKVTEKGKDVELRCDPISGHTALYWYRQSLGQGLEFLIYFQGNSAPDKSGLPSDRFSAERTGGSVSTLTIQRTQQEDSAVYLCASSSQRERETQYFGPGTRLLVL.

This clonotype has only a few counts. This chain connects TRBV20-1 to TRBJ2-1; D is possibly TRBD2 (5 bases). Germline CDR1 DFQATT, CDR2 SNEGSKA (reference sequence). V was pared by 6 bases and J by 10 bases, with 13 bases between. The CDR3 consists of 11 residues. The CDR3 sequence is CSARYTGEQFF. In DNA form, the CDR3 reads TGCAGTGCCCGGTACACGGGAGAGCAGTTCTTC.

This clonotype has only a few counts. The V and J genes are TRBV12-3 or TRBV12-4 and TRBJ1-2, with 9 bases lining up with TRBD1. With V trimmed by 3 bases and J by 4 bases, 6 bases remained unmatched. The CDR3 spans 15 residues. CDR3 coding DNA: TGTGCCAGCAGTTTTTCAGGGGACAGGGCCTATGGCTACACCTTC. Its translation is CASSFSGDRAYGYTF.

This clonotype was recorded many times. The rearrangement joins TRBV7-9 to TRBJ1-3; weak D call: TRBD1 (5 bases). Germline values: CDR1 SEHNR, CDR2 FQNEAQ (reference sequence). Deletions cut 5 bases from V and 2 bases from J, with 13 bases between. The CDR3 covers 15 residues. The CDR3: CASSDPDITGNTIYF. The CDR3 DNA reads TGTGCCAGCAGCGACCCGGACATAACTGGAAACACCATATATTTT. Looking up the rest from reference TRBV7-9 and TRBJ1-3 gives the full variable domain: DTGVSQNPRHKITKRGQNVTFRCDPISEHNRLYWYRQTLGQGPEFLTYFQNEAQLEKSRLLSDRFSAERPKGSFSTLEIQRTEQGDSAMYLCASSDPDITGNTIYFGEGSWLTVV.

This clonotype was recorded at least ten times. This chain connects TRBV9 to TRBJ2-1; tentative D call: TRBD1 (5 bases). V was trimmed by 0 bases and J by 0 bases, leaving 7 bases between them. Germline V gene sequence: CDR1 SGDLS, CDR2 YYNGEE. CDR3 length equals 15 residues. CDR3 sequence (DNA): TGTGCCAGCAGCGTAGTTGGGGCCTCCTACAATGAGCAGTTCTTC. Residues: CASSVVGASYNEQFF.

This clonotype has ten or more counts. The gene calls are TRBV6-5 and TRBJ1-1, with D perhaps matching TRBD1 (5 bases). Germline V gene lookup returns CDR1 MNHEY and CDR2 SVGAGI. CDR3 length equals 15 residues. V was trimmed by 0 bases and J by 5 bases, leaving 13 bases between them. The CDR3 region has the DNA TGTGCCAGCAGTTACTCTCCGGTCGGGGGGACTGAAGCTTTCTTT. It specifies CASSYSPVGGTEAFF.

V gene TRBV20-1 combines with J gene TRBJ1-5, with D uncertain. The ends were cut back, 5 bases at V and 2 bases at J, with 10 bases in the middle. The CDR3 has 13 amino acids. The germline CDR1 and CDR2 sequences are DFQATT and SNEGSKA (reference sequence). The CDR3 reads CSARTVGNQPQHF. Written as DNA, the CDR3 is TGCAGTGCTCGGACGGTAGGCAATCAGCCCCAGCATTTT.

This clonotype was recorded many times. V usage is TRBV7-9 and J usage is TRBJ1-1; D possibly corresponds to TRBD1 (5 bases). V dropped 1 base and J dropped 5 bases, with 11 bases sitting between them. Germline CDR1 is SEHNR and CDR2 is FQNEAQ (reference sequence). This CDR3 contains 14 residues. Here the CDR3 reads CASSLDLGVTEAFF. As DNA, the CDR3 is TGTGCCAGCAGCTTAGATCTAGGGGTAACTGAAGCTTTCTTT.

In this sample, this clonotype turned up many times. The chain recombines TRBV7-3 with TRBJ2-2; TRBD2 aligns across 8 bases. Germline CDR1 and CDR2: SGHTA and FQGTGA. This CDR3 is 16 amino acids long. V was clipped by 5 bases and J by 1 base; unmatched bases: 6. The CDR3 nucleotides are TGTGCCAGCAGCCACGCGGGGGGTCTGAACACCGGGGAGCTGTTTTTT. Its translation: CASSHAGGLNTGELFF.

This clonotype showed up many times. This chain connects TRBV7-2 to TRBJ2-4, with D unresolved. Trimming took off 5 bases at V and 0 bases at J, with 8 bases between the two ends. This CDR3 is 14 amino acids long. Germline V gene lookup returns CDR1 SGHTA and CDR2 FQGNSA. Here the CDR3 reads CASSPSLAKNIQYF. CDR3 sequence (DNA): TGTGCCAGCAGCCCCTCCCTAGCCAAAAACATTCAGTACTTC.

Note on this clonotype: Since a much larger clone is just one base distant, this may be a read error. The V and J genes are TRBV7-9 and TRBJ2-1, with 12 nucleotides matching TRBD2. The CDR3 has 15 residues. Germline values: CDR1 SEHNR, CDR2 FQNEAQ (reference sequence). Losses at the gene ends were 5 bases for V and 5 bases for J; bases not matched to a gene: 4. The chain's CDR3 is CASSLTSGRNNEQFF. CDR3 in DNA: TGTGCCAGCAGCCTGACTAGCGGGAGAAACAATGAGCAGTTCTTC.

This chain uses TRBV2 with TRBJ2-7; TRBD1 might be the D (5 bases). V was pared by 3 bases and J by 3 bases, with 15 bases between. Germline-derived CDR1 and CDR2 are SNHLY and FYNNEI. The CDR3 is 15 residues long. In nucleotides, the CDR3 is TGTGCCAGCAGTGACACTCAGGGAAGGGTCTACGAGCAGTACTTC. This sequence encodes CASSDTQGRVYEQYF.

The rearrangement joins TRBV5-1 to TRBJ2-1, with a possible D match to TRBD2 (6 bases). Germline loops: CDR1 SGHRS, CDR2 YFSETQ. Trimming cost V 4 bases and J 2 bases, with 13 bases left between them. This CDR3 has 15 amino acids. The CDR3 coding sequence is TGCGCCAGCAGCGCATTAGCGGAAACCTACAATGAGCAGTTCTTC. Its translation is CASSALAETYNEQFF.

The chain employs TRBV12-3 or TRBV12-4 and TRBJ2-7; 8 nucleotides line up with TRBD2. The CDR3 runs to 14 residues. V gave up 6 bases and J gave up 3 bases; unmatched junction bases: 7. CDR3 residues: CASRSGRGGYEQYF. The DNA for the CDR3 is TGTGCCAGCAGGAGCGGGAGAGGCGGCTACGAGCAGTACTTC.

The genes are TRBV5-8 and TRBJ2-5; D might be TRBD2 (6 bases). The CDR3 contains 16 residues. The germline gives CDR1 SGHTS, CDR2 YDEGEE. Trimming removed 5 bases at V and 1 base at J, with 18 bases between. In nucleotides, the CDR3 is TGTGCCAGCAGGTTCGGGGATAGCGGACTCCAAGAGACCCAGTACTTC. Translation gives CASRFGDSGLQETQYF. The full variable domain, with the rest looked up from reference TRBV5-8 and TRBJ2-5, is EAGVTQSPTHLIKTRGQQATLRCSPISGHTSVYWYQQALGLGLQFLLWYDEGEERNRGNFPPRFSGRQFPNYSSELNVNALELEDSALYLCASRFGDSGLQETQYFGPGTRLLVL.